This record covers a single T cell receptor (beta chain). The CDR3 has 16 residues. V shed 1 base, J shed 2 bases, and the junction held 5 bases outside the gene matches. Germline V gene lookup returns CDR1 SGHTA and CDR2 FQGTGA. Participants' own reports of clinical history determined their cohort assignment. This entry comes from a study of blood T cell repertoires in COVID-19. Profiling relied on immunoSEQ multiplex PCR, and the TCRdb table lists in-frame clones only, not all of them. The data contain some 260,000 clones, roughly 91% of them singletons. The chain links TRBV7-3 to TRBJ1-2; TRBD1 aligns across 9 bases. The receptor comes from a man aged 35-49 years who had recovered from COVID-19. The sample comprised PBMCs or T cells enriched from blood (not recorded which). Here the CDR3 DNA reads TGTGCCAGCAGCTTAATGGGGACAGGGCCCAACTATGGCTACACCTTC. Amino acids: CASSLMGTGPNYGYTF.